This TCR beta chain was captured by sequencing in a study of blood T cell repertoires in COVID-19. Data came from immunoSEQ multiplex PCR; TCRdb stores just in-frame clones and leaves some out. This sample has 150,000 or so clones, with around nine tenths found just once. This CDR3 comprises 14 residues. Germline V CDR1 and CDR2: MDHEN, SYDVKM. V was clipped by 2 bases and J by 3 bases; unmatched bases: 4. The material sequenced was peripheral blood. The chain links TRBV28 to TRBJ2-7, with 7 bases matching TRBD1. The sequence was collected from a woman aged 70-85 years with COVID-19, enrolled during active disease. As DNA, the CDR3 is TGTGCCAGCAGTTTAAGGGGGCTTATCTACGAGCAGTACTTC. Its translation is CASSLRGLIYEQYF.